This record concerns one T cell receptor beta chain sequence. Its antigen is unidentified. CDR3 size: 14 residues. CDR1 is LGHDT, CDR2 YNNKEL, per germline (reference sequence). V lost 5 bases to trimming and J lost 5 bases, with 15 bases between them. This record belongs to a study of blood T cells in healthy people across ages. Study-level points and caveats: Higher naive T cell percentage went strongly together with higher TCR beta diversity. Changes seen in expanded clonotypes were possibly confounded by donor CMV status left unknown.

A J-beta primer mix and a sample-barcoded 5' primer were used in a second PCR of roughly 6 to 11 cycles. A tag from a template-switch adaptor with 12 random nucleotides marked each cDNA molecule. Each CDR3 protein is one row after TCRdb ran MiXCR on the 5' RACE reads. The sample has around 750,000 distinct CDR3 sequences, roughly 50% seen once. Every sample yielded at least 7 million isolated PBMCs. This sequence was found in a man at least 80 years old in good health. Material for sequencing was blood. The chain recombines TRBV3-1 with TRBJ2-5; D is tentatively TRBD1 or TRBD2 (6 bases each). CDR3 amino acids: CASSSRGARETQYF. In DNA form, the CDR3 reads TGTGCCAGCAGCTCAAGGGGGGCGCGGGAGACCCAGTACTTC.